This T cell receptor (beta chain) appears in the sequencing data of a study of graft-versus-host responses after intestinal transplantation. The J segment lost 4 bases and the V segment lost 1 base, leaving 5 bases of the junction unmatched. Per the germline V gene, CDR1 is SGHAT and CDR2 is FQNNGV. The CDR3 runs 15 residues. Remarks on this clone: The antigen is not known.

Study-wide points: Some patients had graft-donor T cell macrochimerism, and their allografts showed high graft-versus-host to host-versus-graft clonal ratios.

TCRdb's table, derived via immunoSEQ multiplex PCR, lists solely in-frame clones and lacks some. The table has fewer than 70,000 clones, roughly 92% seen once. Sequenced here: bone marrow, sampled 700 to 850 days after intestinal transplantation. The V and J genes are TRBV11-2 and TRBJ1-1; 8 bases are a match to TRBD1. The sequence derives from a human patient who received an intestinal transplant, so some T cells may come from the graft donor. DNA for the CDR3: TGTGCCAGCAGCTTAGCGCAGGGGGCGAGCACTGAAGCTTTCTTT. Its protein is CASSLAQGASTEAFF. Full variable domain (missing parts from reference TRBV11-2 and TRBJ1-1): EAGVAQSPRYKIIEKRQSVAFWCNPISGHATLYWYQQILGQGPKLLIQFQNNGVVDDSQLPKDRFSAERLKGVDSTLKIQPAKLEDSAVYLCASSLAQGASTEAFFGQGTRLTVV.